Given below is one T cell receptor beta chain in context. Individuals who donated were healthy Caucasians from Russia aged about 6 to 95. Total RNA extracted from each sample amounted to at least 6 micrograms. The CDR3 extends over 12 amino acids. The V gene lost 6 bases and the J gene lost 9 bases, with 12 bases spanning the gap. These data originate in a study of blood T cells in healthy people across ages. Overall study context: In model experiments, template switching was able to capture about one barcoded beta molecule for every two T cells that were present.

PCR was performed a second time for about 7 to 12 cycles using a sample-barcoded 5' primer and a J-beta primer mix. Each of the samples gave a minimum of 2.5 million paired-end reads that contained CDR3. MiXCR, applied by TCRdb to the 5' RACE reads, yields one record per CDR3 protein. The sample carries under 1,000,000 distinct CDR3 sequences, more than 35% recorded once. The clonotype was recovered from a man older than 75 in good health. Material for sequencing was blood. This chain uses TRBV12-3 or TRBV12-4 with TRBJ2-1; the D gene is possibly TRBD1 (6 bases). CDR3 protein: CASRFSGVEQFF. The CDR3 DNA follows: TGTGCCAGCAGGTTTTCAGGGGTTGAGCAGTTCTTC.